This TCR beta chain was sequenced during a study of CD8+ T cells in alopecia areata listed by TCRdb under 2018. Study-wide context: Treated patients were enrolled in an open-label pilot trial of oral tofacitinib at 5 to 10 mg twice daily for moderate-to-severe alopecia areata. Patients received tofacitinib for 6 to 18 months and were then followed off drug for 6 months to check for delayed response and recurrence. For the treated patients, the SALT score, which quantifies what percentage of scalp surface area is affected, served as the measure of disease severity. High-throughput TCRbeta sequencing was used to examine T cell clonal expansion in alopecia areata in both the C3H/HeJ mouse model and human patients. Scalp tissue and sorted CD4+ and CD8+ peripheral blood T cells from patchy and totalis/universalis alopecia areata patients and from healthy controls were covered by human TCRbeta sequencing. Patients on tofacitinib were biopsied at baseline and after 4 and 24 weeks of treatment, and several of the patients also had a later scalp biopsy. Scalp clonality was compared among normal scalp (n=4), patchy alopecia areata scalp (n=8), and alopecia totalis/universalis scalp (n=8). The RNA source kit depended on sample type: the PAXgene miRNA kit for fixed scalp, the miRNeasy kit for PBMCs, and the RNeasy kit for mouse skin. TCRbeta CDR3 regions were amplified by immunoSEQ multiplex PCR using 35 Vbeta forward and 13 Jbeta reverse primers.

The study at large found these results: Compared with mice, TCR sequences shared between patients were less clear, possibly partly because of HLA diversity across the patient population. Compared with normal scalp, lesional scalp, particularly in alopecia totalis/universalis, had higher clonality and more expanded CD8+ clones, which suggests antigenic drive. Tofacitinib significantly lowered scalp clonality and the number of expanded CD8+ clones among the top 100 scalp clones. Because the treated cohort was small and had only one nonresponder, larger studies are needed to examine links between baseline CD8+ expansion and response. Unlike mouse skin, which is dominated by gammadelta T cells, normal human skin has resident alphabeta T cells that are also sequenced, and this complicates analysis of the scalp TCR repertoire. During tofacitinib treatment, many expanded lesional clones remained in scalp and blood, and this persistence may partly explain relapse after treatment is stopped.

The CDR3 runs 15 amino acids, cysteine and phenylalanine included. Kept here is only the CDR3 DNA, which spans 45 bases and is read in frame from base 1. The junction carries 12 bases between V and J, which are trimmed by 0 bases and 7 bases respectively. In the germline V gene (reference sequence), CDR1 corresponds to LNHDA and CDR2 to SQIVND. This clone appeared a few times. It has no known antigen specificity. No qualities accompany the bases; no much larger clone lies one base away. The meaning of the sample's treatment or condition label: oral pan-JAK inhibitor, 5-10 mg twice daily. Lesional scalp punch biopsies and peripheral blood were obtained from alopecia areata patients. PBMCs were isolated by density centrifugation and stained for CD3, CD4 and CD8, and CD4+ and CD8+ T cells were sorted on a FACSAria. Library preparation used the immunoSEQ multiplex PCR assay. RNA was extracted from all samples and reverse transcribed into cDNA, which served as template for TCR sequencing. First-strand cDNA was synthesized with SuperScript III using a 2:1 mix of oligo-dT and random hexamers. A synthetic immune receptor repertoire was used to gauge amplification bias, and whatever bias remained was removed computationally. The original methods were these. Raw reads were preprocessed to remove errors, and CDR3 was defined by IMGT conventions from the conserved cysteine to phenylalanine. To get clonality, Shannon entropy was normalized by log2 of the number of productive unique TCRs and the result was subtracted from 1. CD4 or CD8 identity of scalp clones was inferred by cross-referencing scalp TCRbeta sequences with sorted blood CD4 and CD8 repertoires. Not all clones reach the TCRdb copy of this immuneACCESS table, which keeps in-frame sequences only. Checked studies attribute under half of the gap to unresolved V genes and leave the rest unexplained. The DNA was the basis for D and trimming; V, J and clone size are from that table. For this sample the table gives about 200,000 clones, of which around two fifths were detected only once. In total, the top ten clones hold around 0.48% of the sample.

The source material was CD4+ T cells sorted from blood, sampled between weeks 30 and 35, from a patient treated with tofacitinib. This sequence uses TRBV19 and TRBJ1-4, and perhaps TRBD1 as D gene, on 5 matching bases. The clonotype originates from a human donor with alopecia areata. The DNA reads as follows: TGTGCCAGTAGTATAGACCGGGACTTCGGTGAAAAACTGTTTTTT. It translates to CASSIDRDFGEKLFF.